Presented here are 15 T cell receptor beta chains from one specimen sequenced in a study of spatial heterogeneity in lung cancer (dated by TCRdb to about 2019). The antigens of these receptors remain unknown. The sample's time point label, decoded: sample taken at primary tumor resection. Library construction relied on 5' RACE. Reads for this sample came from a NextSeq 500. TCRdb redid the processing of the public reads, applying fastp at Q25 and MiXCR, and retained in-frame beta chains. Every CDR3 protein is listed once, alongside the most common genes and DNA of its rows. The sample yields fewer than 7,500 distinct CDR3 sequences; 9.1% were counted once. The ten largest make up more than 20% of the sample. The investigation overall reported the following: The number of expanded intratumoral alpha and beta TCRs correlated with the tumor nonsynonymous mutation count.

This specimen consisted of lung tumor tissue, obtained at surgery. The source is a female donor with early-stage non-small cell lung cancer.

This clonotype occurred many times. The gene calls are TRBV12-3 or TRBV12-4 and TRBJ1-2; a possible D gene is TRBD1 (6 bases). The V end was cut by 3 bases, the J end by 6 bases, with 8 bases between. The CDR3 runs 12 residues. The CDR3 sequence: CASSFAGDGYTF. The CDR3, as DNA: TGTGCCAGCAGTTTTGCAGGGGATGGCTACACCTTC.

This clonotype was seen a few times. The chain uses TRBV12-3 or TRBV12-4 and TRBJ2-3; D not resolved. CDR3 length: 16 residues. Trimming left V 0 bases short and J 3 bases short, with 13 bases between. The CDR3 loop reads CASSLALLVGTDTQYF. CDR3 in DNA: TGTGCCAGCAGTTTAGCGCTCCTAGTCGGAACAGATACGCAGTATTTT.

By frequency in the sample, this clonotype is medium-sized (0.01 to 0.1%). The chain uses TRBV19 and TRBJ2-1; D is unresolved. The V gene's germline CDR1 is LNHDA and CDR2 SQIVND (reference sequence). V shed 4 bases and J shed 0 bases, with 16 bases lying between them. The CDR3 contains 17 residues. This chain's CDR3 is CASSTMDVWGSYNEQFF. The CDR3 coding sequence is TGTGCCAGTAGTACCATGGACGTGTGGGGCTCCTACAATGAGCAGTTCTTC.

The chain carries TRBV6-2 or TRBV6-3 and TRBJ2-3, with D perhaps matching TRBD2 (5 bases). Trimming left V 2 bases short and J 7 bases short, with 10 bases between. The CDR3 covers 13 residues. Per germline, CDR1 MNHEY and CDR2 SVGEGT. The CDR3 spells CASSYESGNTQYF. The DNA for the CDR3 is TGTGCCAGCAGTTACGAAAGCGGTAATACGCAGTATTTT.

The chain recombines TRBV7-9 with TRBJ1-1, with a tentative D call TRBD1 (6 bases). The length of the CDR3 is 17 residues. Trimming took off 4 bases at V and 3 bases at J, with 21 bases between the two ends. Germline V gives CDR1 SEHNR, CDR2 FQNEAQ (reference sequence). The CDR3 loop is CASSSDPGHTMYTEAFF. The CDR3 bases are TGTGCCAGCAGCTCCGACCCGGGACATACCATGTACACTGAAGCTTTCTTT.

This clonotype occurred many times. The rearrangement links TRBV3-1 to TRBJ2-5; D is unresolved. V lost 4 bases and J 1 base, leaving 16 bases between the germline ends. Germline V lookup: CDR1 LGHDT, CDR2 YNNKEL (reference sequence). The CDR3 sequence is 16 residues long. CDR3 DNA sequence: TGTGCCAGCAGCCCCCGAGAGGAAACCTTCCAAGAGACCCAGTACTTC. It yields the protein CASSPREETFQETQYF.

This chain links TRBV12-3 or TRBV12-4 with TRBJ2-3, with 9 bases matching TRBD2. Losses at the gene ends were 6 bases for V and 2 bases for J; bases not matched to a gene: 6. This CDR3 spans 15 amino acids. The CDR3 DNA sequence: TGTGCCAGCAGCCCAGCGGGGGGATTCACAGATACGCAGTATTTT. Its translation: CASSPAGGFTDTQYF.

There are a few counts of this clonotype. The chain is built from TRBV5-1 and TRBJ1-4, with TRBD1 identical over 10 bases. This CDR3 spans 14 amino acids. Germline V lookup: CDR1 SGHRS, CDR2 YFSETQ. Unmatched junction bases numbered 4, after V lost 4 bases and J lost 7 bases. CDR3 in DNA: TGCGCCAGCAGCCTTCGGACAGGGGGTGAAAAACTGTTTTTT. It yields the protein CASSLRTGGEKLFF.

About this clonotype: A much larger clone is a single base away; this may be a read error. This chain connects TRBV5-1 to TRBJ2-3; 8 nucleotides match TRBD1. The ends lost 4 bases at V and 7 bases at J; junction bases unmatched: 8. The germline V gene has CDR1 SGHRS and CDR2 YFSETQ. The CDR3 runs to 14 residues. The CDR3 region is CASSPTGAPYTQYF. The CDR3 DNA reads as TGCGCCAGCAGCCCGACAGGGGCCCCATATACGCAGTATTTT.

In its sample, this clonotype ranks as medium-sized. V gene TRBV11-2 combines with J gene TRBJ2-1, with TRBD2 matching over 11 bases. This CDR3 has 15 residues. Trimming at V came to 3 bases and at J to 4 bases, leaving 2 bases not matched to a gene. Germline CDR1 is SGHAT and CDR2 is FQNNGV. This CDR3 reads CASSFVAGGYNEQFF. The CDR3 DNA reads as TGTGCCAGCAGCTTTGTAGCGGGGGGGTACAATGAGCAGTTCTTC.

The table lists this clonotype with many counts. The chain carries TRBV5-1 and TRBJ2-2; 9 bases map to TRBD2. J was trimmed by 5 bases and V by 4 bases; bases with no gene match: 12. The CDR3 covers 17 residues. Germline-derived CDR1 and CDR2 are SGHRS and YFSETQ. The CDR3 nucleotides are TGCGCCAGCAGCCCGAGTGCGGGAGGGACGAGAACCGGGGAGCTGTTTTTT. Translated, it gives CASSPSAGGTRTGELFF.

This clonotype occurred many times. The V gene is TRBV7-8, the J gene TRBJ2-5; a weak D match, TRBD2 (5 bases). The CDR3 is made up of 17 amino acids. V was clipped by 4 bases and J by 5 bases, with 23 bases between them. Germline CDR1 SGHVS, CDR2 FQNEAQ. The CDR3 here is CASSSTDGLRGRETQYF. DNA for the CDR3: TGTGCCAGCAGCTCGACGGACGGACTCCGCGGACGGGAGACCCAGTACTTC.

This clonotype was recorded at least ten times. CDR3 coding DNA: TGTGCCAGCAGTGCGGTCTTAGGACAGAATCTTCAGCCCCAGCATTTT. Encoded protein: CASSAVLGQNLQPQHF. The chain couples TRBV5-5 to TRBJ1-5, with TRBD1 as a possible D gene (6 bases). The CDR3 extends over 16 amino acids. The germline V and J ends were trimmed by 5 bases and 6 bases, with 21 bases remaining between them. Germline CDR1 reads SGHKS; CDR2 reads YYEKEE (reference sequence).

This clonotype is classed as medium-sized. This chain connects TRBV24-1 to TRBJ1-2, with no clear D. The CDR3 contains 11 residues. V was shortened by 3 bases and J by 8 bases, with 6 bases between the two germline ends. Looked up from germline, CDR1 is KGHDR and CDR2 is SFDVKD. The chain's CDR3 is CATSDPTGYTF. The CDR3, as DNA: TGTGCCACCAGTGATCCTACCGGCTACACCTTC.

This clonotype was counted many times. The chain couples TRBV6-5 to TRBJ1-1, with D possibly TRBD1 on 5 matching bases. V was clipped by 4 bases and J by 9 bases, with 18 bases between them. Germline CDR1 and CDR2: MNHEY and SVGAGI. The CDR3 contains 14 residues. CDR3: CASSLSVQWDQAFF. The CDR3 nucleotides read TGTGCCAGCAGTTTGTCCGTCCAGTGGGACCAAGCTTTCTTT.